This T cell receptor beta chain was retrieved from a study of cytomegalovirus exposure and HLA in healthy donors. Notes on the study in general: Across donors, presence/absence analyses took sequencing depth to be roughly uniform. In an earlier analysis, most TCR beta V segments were productive about 90% or about 30% of the time. In a later analysis, compared with equally common non-associated chains, HLA-associated beta chains were more expanded.

The V gene end was trimmed by 2 bases and the J gene end by 7 bases; junction bases not matched to a gene: 9. Germline V gene data show CDR1 as SGHRS and CDR2 as YFSETQ. The CDR3 extends over 14 amino acids. The PCR had 60 Vbeta and 13 Jbeta primers. TCRdb keeps only in-frame clones here, not all; method: immunoSEQ multiplex PCR. The data show 170,000 or so clones, 83% seen once. As concerns this clone: Antigen specificity is unknown.

This clonotype originated in a man aged 50 to 59 in good health and CMV-seronegative. The J gene is TRBJ2-7, the V gene TRBV5-1, with TRBD1 identical over 7 bases. The sequencing input was PBMCs. The CDR3 DNA follows: TGCGCCAGCAGCTTCTCTGGCAGGGGGTCGGAGCAGTACTTC. Amino acid sequence: CASSFSGRGSEQYF.